Shown below are 15 T cell receptor beta chains from a single sample sequenced in a study of blood T cell repertoires in COVID-19. Generated by immunoSEQ multiplex PCR, the TCRdb table keeps only in-frame clones and is missing some. Counted here are about 300,000 clones, around 84% occurring once; the ten biggest clones make up around 1.4%. Sequencing was done on a sample of peripheral blood. The receptors come from a man between 65 and 80 years old with acute or convalescent COVID-19.

This rearrangement joins TRBV9 to TRBJ2-3; a weak D match, TRBD2 (5 bases). The V gene's germline CDR1 is SGDLS and CDR2 YYNGEE. V shed 2 bases and J shed 4 bases, with 14 bases lying between them. CDR3 length equals 15 residues. CDR3 bases: TGTGCCAGCAGCGTGTATTCGGGATCCCCAGATACGCAGTATTTT. It yields the protein CASSVYSGSPDTQYF.

The J gene is TRBJ1-1, the V gene TRBV2, with D hard to call. Trimming removed 8 bases from V and 5 bases from J, with 9 bases in between. This CDR3 is 11 amino acids long. The germline CDR1 and CDR2 sequences are SNHLY and FYNNEI. CDR3 sequence (DNA): TGTGCCAGCGGCCGGGAAACTGAAGCTTTCTTT. This sequence encodes CASGRETEAFF.

This chain uses TRBV30 with TRBJ2-1; D unresolved. Trimming removed 1 base from V and 0 bases from J, with 10 bases in between. Germline V lookup: CDR1 GTSNPN, CDR2 SVGIG (reference sequence). The CDR3 is made up of 15 amino acids. CDR3 region: CAWSAQLNSYNEQFF. CDR3 bases: TGTGCCTGGAGTGCACAGCTAAACTCCTACAATGAGCAGTTCTTC.

The chain uses TRBV4-3 and TRBJ1-4; the D gene is possibly TRBD1 (5 bases). V lost 4 bases to trimming and J lost 8 bases, with 20 bases between them. The CDR3 is 16 amino acids. In germline, CDR1 is LGHNA, CDR2 YSLEER. The CDR3 DNA is TGCGCCAGCAGCCCAACCCGGGGGGGTTCGAAGGAAAAACTGTTTTTT. Protein product: CASSPTRGGSKEKLFF.

The chain employs TRBV5-5 and TRBJ2-5; 7 positions match TRBD1. CDR1 and CDR2 (germline): SGHKS, YYEKEE (reference sequence). The V segment lost 2 bases and the J segment 4 bases; nucleotides outside the gene matches: 8. This CDR3 spans 15 amino acids. CDR3 nucleotide sequence: TGTGCCAGCAGCTTAACAGGGGCACCAAGAGAGACCCAGTACTTC. Its protein product is CASSLTGAPRETQYF.

CDR3 bases: TGTGCCAGCAGTCGGGACTACGAGCAGTACTTC. Translation: CASSRDYEQYF. This sequence joins TRBV12-3 or TRBV12-4 and TRBJ2-7; perhaps TRBD2 as D (5 bases). The V gene lost 5 bases and the J gene lost 3 bases, with 5 bases spanning the gap. CDR3 length: 11 residues.

The gene calls are TRBV6-6 and TRBJ2-1; 12 nucleotides match TRBD2. In germline, CDR1 is MNHNY, CDR2 SVGAGI (reference sequence). Unmatched junction bases numbered 19, after V lost 6 bases and J lost 4 bases. This CDR3 comprises 20 residues. The CDR3 DNA sequence: TGTGCCAGCAGCCTTTCCCCGGGACAGTGGACTAGCGGGAAGTACAATGAGCAGTTCTTC. Translation: CASSLSPGQWTSGKYNEQFF.

The rearrangement links TRBV6-2 or TRBV6-3 to TRBJ2-5; TRBD1 is a possible D gene (6 bases). Germline CDR1 MNHEY, CDR2 SVGEGT. V was cut by 2 bases and J by 4 bases, with 14 bases left in between. The CDR3 length is 15 residues. The CDR3 nucleotides read TGTGCCAGCAGTTACCCGGGACACGTAGGAGAGACCCAGTACTTC. As protein: CASSYPGHVGETQYF.

The count of this clone is one. The chain uses TRBV5-1 and TRBJ1-5, with D hard to call. Germline V lookup: CDR1 SGHRS, CDR2 YFSETQ. CDR3 length equals 15 residues. The V gene lost 4 bases and the J gene lost 3 bases, with 14 bases spanning the gap. CDR3 nucleotides: TGCGCCAGCAGCCTCATGTCGGGTCTCAATCAGCCCCAGCATTTT. Protein product: CASSLMSGLNQPQHF.

As to this clone: Other nucleotide sequences in the sample specify the same CDR3. The chain is built from TRBV4-2 and TRBJ1-5; D may be TRBD1 (5 bases). Between the trimmed V and J ends, which lost 1 base and 6 bases, there was a span of 7 bases. The CDR3 spans 13 residues. From germline, CDR1 is LGHNA and CDR2 YNFKEQ. The CDR3 sequence is CASSQVGGQPQHF. In DNA, the CDR3 is TGTGCCAGCAGCCAAGTGGGGGGTCAGCCCCAGCATTTT.

This chain connects TRBV28 to TRBJ2-7; 12 nucleotides align to TRBD2. With V trimmed by 2 bases and J by 6 bases, 5 bases remained unmatched. CDR1 and CDR2 (germline): MDHEN, SYDVKM. CDR3 length: 15 amino acids. CDR3: CASSLLAGGSREQYF. For the CDR3, the DNA is TGTGCCAGCAGTTTACTAGCGGGAGGGAGTCGCGAGCAGTACTTC.

The rearrangement joins TRBV5-1 to TRBJ2-5; tentatively, D is TRBD1 (6 bases). V lost 2 bases to trimming and J lost 2 bases, with 16 bases between them. This CDR3 comprises 16 residues. The germline gives CDR1 SGHRS, CDR2 YFSETQ. The chain's CDR3 is CASSLQGGAAQETQYF. The CDR3 DNA reads as TGCGCCAGCAGCTTACAGGGTGGCGCGGCGCAAGAGACCCAGTACTTC. The variable domain in full, completed from reference TRBV5-1 and TRBJ2-5, reads KAGVTQTPRYLIKTRGQQVTLSCSPISGHRSVSWYQQTPGQGLQFLFEYFSETQRNKGNFPGRFSGRQFSNSRSEMNVSTLELGDSALYLCASSLQGGAAQETQYFGPGTRLLVL.

The chain has TRBV9 and TRBJ2-1; D ambiguous. The V end lost 0 bases, the J end lost 3 bases, and 7 bases lay between the germline ends. The CDR3 covers 14 residues. Germline lookup yields CDR1 SGDLS and CDR2 YYNGEE. The CDR3 region has the DNA TGTGCCAGCAGCGTAGGATCGGGCTACAATGAGCAGTTCTTC. Translated, it gives CASSVGSGYNEQFF.

The V gene is TRBV28, the J gene TRBJ2-2, with TRBD1 identical over 9 bases. V was pared by 6 bases and J by 6 bases, with 11 bases of the junction left unmatched. The CDR3 extends over 16 amino acids. In germline, CDR1 is MDHEN, CDR2 SYDVKM. The CDR3 loop reads CASSLAGTGIPGELFF. CDR3 bases: TGTGCCAGCAGCCTAGCCGGGACAGGGATCCCCGGGGAGCTGTTTTTT.

The chain has TRBV30 and TRBJ1-3, with 8 bases fitting TRBD1. The CDR3 runs to 12 residues. Germline values: CDR1 GTSNPN, CDR2 SVGIG (reference sequence). Germline trimming cut 8 bases from V and 4 bases from J; bases unmatched to any gene: 4. CDR3: CAAGTGGNTIYF. The CDR3 DNA reads as TGTGCCGCCGGGACAGGAGGAAACACCATATATTTT. The complete variable domain, with remaining parts taken from reference TRBV30 and TRBJ1-3, reads SQTIHQWPATLVQPVGSPLSLECTVEGTSNPNLYWYRQAAGRGLQLLFYSVGIGQISSEVPQNLSASRPQDRQFILSSKKLLLSDSGFYLCAAGTGGNTIYFGEGSWLTVV.